The present TCR beta chain was sequenced within a study of OX40 agonist ivuxolimab in advanced cancers. At the level of the whole study: Ivuxolimab was a fully human IgG2 agonistic monoclonal antibody targeting the costimulatory receptor OX40 (CD134). The monotherapy dose-escalation portion (N of about 50 patients) of the phase I ivuxolimab trial is reported in the paper. Partial responses were achieved by three dose-escalation patients, of whom one had hepatocellular carcinoma and two had cutaneous melanoma. A male proportion of almost 85% and a mean age of approximately 55 years, ranging from about 20 to 80, were recorded for the dose-escalation cohort. Of the approximately 54 patients in dose escalation, some 20 had hepatocellular carcinoma, some 15 had melanoma, 9 had renal cell carcinoma and 9 had head and neck cancer. Intravenous ivuxolimab was administered to patients every 2 weeks at six dose levels: 0.01, 0.1, 0.3, 1.5, 3 and 10 mg/kg. The point of sequencing TCRbeta in the periphery was to test whether ivuxolimab changed TCR sequence diversity and drove clonal T-cell expansion. Patients were allowed to have had prior anti-PD-1, anti-PD-L1 or anti-CTLA-4 therapy, and approximately 37% of the dose-escalation patients had been treated with checkpoint inhibitors.

Paper-wide results and their limitations: Antigen specificity was not determined for the clonally expanded peripheral T cells. Low levels of normalized T-cell clonal expansion were also seen in some nonresponding patients. After ivuxolimab, CD8+ T cells had more expanded clones than CD4+ T cells on average. At doses of 0.1 to 3.0 mg/kg, clonal expansion of both CD4+ and CD8+ T cells in blood was seen between baseline and week 6. In the 0.1-3.0 mg/kg groups, partial responders were among the patients with the lowest normalized peripheral clonal expansion, particularly in CD8+ T cells.

The trial excluded patients who had a history of autoimmune disease or who were on systemic immunosuppression. Peripheral blood for TCR sequencing was collected from all dose cohorts at baseline, on cycle 4 day 1, and on cycle 7 day 1. The samples were taken from a phase I, first-in-human, multicenter, open-label dose-escalation trial of ivuxolimab. Adults with locally advanced or metastatic melanoma, renal cell carcinoma, hepatocellular carcinoma or head and neck squamous cell carcinoma were enrolled in the trial. Before TCR sequencing, CD4+ T cells and CD8+ T cells were sorted from peripheral blood as separate populations. This clone was found a few times. The antigen it binds to is not known. One base away there is no much larger clone; base qualities are not given. CDR1 and CDR2 are read off the germline V gene as MGHRA and YSYEKL. Between the V and J ends, shortened by 0 bases and 2 bases respectively, the junction contains 8 bases. The CDR3 starts with the cysteine, ends with the phenylalanine, and has 16 residues. Just the 48-base CDR3 DNA is kept, in frame starting at base 1.

Genomic DNA was extracted from sorted cells for sequencing of the TCRbeta CDR3 region. TCRbeta CDR3 regions were sequenced using the immunoSEQ Assay. TCRdb took this table from immuneACCESS and kept in-frame rearrangements with V and J called. Such tables lack part of the clones; where checked against another copy, unresolved V genes explain under half of the gap, and the rest is unexplained. The sample table records 3,600 or so clones; around four fifths of these occur just once. The ten largest clonotypes hold 85% of the sample. Specimen: CD4+ or CD8+ T cells sorted from blood, collected in a trial of the OX40 agonist ivuxolimab. The rearrangement joined TRBV4-1 to TRBJ2-6; a confident D gene designation cannot be given. This clonotype was obtained from an adult with an advanced solid tumor such as melanoma, head and neck, liver or kidney cancer. The CDR3 in this case is CASSQDQLAGANVLTF. The sequenced DNA is TGCGCCAGCAGCCAAGATCAACTCGCTGGGGCCAACGTCCTGACTTTC.